A single sample gave rise to the 27 T cell receptor beta chains below, sequenced in a study of identical twins. TCRdb fed the 5' RACE reads into MiXCR, producing one record per CDR3 protein. The table records around 250,000 distinct CDR3 sequences, about 7.3% of them present only once. Another study also made use of these data, one on yellow fever vaccine responses in identical twins.

Sequencing was performed on memory (CD45RO+) T cells sorted from blood. These receptors were collected from a woman aged 18 to 35 in good health.

This clonotype was detected only a few times. The V and J genes are TRBV6-2 or TRBV6-3 and TRBJ2-1; TRBD1 agrees at 9 bases. The junction had 10 bases not matched to a gene; V was cut back by 4 bases and J by 15 bases. The CDR3 runs to 13 residues. CDR1 is MNHEY, CDR2 SVGEGT, per germline. For the CDR3, the DNA is TGTGCCAGCAGTTTGCTGGACAGGGGTCGAAGGTTCTTC. This sequence encodes CASSLLDRGRRFF.

The V gene is TRBV11-3, the J gene TRBJ2-2; 10 nucleotides line up with TRBD1. CDR3 length: 16 amino acids. V lost 4 bases and J lost 2; bases outside the gene matches: 4. Per the germline V gene, CDR1 is SGHNT and CDR2 is YENEEA. In nucleotides, the CDR3 is TGTGCCAGCAGCTCCTGGACAGGGGGAAACACCGGGGAGCTGTTTTTT. It encodes CASSSWTGGNTGELFF.

The gene calls are TRBV28 and TRBJ2-3; D call uncertain. The CDR3 consists of 15 residues. V was shortened by 5 bases and J by 0 bases, with 12 bases between the two germline ends. Germline loops: CDR1 MDHEN, CDR2 SYDVKM. The CDR3 DNA follows: TGTGCCAGCAGTCCCTACGGCCTTAGCACAGATACGCAGTATTTT. Its translation is CASSPYGLSTDTQYF.

This clonotype was seen repeatedly, ten times or more. This chain uses TRBV2 with TRBJ2-5; D gene ambiguous. Germline V gives CDR1 SNHLY, CDR2 FYNNEI. The CDR3 sequence is 12 residues long. The ends were cut back, 1 base at V and 6 bases at J, with 6 bases in the middle. The CDR3, as DNA: TGTGCCAGCAGTGAAGTAGTTAAGACCCAGTACTTC. Translating gives CASSEVVKTQYF.

The chain carries TRBV5-1 and TRBJ2-1, with 11 nucleotides matching TRBD2. The CDR3 totals 18 residues. V lost 0 bases, J lost 5 bases, and 10 bases stayed unmatched. Germline CDR1 SGHRS, CDR2 YFSETQ. The DNA for the CDR3 is TGCGCCAGCAGCTTGGCGGCATTAGCGGGAGGGTCCCACAATGAGCAGTTCTTC. Protein: CASSLAALAGGSHNEQFF.

There are a few counts of this clonotype. V gene TRBV6-5 combines with J gene TRBJ1-2, with TRBD1 identical over 11 bases. The CDR3 covers 14 residues. V lost 2 bases, J lost 7 bases, and 3 bases stayed unmatched. In germline, CDR1 is MNHEY, CDR2 SVGAGI. The CDR3 coding sequence is TGTGCCAGCAGTTACCCCGGACAGGGGGCTGGCTACACCTTC. Residues: CASSYPGQGAGYTF.

This chain uses TRBV6-5 with TRBJ2-2, with 8 bases that match TRBD2. The V gene's germline CDR1 is MNHEY and CDR2 SVGAGI. The CDR3 has 15 amino acids. V lost 5 bases to trimming and J lost 5 bases; unmatched junction nucleotides: 7. The CDR3 loop reads CASSVSSGSTGELFF. DNA of the CDR3: TGTGCCAGCAGTGTATCGAGCGGGAGTACCGGGGAGCTGTTTTTT.

A note on this clonotype: One junction end does not reproduce the germline sequence, and a read error may be involved. The CDR3 DNA reads as TGCAGCATTGAATTTGGCGGGAGTGTTAGGAATGAGCAGTTCTTC. This translates into CSIEFGGSVRNEQFF. This chain uses TRBV29-1 with TRBJ2-1; 7 bases map to TRBD2. Germline CDR1 and CDR2: SQVTM and ANQGSEA. This CDR3 is built from 15 residues.

This clonotype was counted between two and nine times. The V gene is TRBV10-3, the J gene TRBJ2-5, with a possible D match to TRBD2 (5 bases). This CDR3 is built from 15 residues. The ends were cut back, 0 bases at V and 5 bases at J, with 13 bases in the middle. Germline CDR1 is ENHRY and CDR2 is SYGVKD. In nucleotides, the CDR3 is TGTGCCATCAGTGAGTCGAAAGTCACGGGGGAGACCCAGTACTTC. This translates into CAISESKVTGETQYF.

This clonotype has ten or more counts. The chain joins TRBV5-1 to TRBJ2-1; TRBD2 matches 9 bases. The CDR3 covers 15 residues. J was trimmed by 4 bases and V by 4 bases; bases with no gene match: 6. Germline V lookup: CDR1 SGHRS, CDR2 YFSETQ. CDR3: CASSPRTSVYNEQFF. The CDR3 coding sequence is TGCGCCAGCAGCCCCCGGACTAGCGTTTACAATGAGCAGTTCTTC.

This clonotype was found many times. The CDR3 loop reads CSARPQGGTEAFF. In DNA form, the CDR3 reads TGCAGTGCGAGGCCACAGGGAGGCACTGAAGCTTTCTTT. V gene TRBV20-1 combines with J gene TRBJ1-1; D is possibly TRBD1 (6 bases). This CDR3 is 13 amino acids long. With 6 bases removed from V and 4 bases from J, the gap between germline ends came to 15 bases. Germline V lookup: CDR1 DFQATT, CDR2 SNEGSKA (reference sequence).

This clonotype was recorded at least ten times. The chain recombines TRBV12-3 or TRBV12-4 with TRBJ1-3; TRBD1 agrees at 7 bases. This CDR3 spans 15 amino acids. After removal of 8 bases from V and 2 bases from J, the junction contained 9 bases not matched to a gene. The CDR3 here is CASGVQGMAGNTIYF. The CDR3 DNA reads as TGTGCCAGCGGGGTACAGGGGATGGCTGGAAACACCATATATTTT.

This chain connects TRBV7-6 to TRBJ2-1; TRBD2 matches at 10 bases. V was pared by 2 bases and J by 4 bases, with 5 bases of the junction left unmatched. CDR1 and CDR2 from the germline V gene are SGHVS and FNYEAQ. The CDR3 has 16 amino acids. The CDR3 DNA is TGTGCCAGCAGCTTACTTGCTAGCGGGGGTTACAATGAGCAGTTCTTC. Its protein product is CASSLLASGGYNEQFF. Filled out from reference TRBV7-6 and TRBJ2-1, the complete variable domain reads GAGVSQSPRYKVTKRGQDVALRCDPISGHVSLYWYRQALGQGPEFLTYFNYEAQQDKSGLPNDRFSAERPEGSISTLTIQRTEQRDSAMYRCASSLLASGGYNEQFFGPGTRLTVL.

This clonotype appeared many times. The rearrangement links TRBV10-3 to TRBJ1-2, with TRBD1 matching over 7 bases. V lost 2 bases and J lost 7; bases outside the gene matches: 13. The CDR3 extends over 16 amino acids. The germline V gene has CDR1 ENHRY and CDR2 SYGVKD. In DNA, the CDR3 is TGTGCCATCAGTGAGCCAACAGGGGCCACGCCGGGTGGCTACACCTTC. Protein product: CAISEPTGATPGGYTF.

This clonotype showed up many times. The chain uses TRBV20-1 and TRBJ2-7, with 14 bases aligning to TRBD2. The CDR3 consists of 18 residues. CDR1 and CDR2 (germline): DFQATT, SNEGSKA (reference sequence). V was pared by 6 bases and J by 0 bases, with 13 bases of the junction left unmatched. CDR3 sequence (DNA): TGCAGTGCCAAAGATATTAGGACTAGCGGGGGGAGCTCCTACGAGCAGTACTTC. It is translated as CSAKDIRTSGGSSYEQYF.

Many counts were recorded for this clonotype. This chain joins TRBV5-1 and TRBJ1-2; possible D gene TRBD1, 5 bases. CDR1 and CDR2 (germline): SGHRS, YFSETQ. The CDR3 extends over 14 amino acids. V was cut by 0 bases and J by 6 bases, with 12 bases left in between. The DNA for the CDR3 is TGCGCCAGCAGCTTGGATGGGGGTTTAAATGGCTACACCTTC. It is translated as CASSLDGGLNGYTF. Complete variable domain (other parts from reference TRBV5-1 and TRBJ1-2): KAGVTQTPRYLIKTRGQQVTLSCSPISGHRSVSWYQQTPGQGLQFLFEYFSETQRNKGNFPGRFSGRQFSNSRSEMNVSTLELGDSALYLCASSLDGGLNGYTFGSGTRLTVV.

This clonotype was picked up a small number of times. The gene calls are TRBV6-1 and TRBJ1-4, with D maybe TRBD1 (5 bases). Germline CDR1 reads MNHNS; CDR2 reads SASEGT. CDR3 size: 15 residues. The germline V and J ends were trimmed by 8 bases and 5 bases, with 18 bases remaining between them. The CDR3 is CASYLPGGVNEKLFF. CDR3 in DNA: TGTGCCAGCTATCTCCCAGGAGGGGTGAATGAAAAACTGTTTTTT.

This clonotype was counted ten times or more. V and J are TRBV6-1 and TRBJ1-1, with D uncertain. Trimming stripped 3 bases from V and 9 bases from J, with 11 bases between. Per the germline V gene, CDR1 is MNHNS and CDR2 is SASEGT. The CDR3 is made up of 12 amino acids. The CDR3 loop is CASSDEANQAFF. The CDR3 DNA reads TGTGCCAGCAGTGATGAAGCTAACCAAGCTTTCTTT.

This clonotype was counted at least ten times. This chain uses TRBV12-3 or TRBV12-4 with TRBJ2-1; TRBD2 matches 10 bases. The CDR3 spans 15 residues. Trimming at V came to 3 bases and at J to 6 bases, leaving 5 bases not matched to a gene. Here the CDR3 reads CASSFSSGSVNEQFF. The CDR3 DNA reads as TGTGCCAGCAGTTTCTCTAGCGGGAGTGTCAATGAGCAGTTCTTC.

The sample holds many counts of this clonotype. The rearrangement uses TRBV20-1 and TRBJ1-1, with TRBD1 identical over 8 bases. The CDR3 is 14 residues long. The germline CDR1 and CDR2 sequences are DFQATT and SNEGSKA (reference sequence). J was trimmed by 3 bases and V by 7 bases; bases with no gene match: 10. The CDR3 spells CSVGGGTGDTEAFF. For the CDR3, the DNA is TGCAGTGTGGGCGGGGGGACAGGAGACACTGAAGCTTTCTTT.

This clonotype has more than one count but fewer than ten. The chain employs TRBV20-1 and TRBJ2-7; 12 nucleotides align to TRBD2. Germline values: CDR1 DFQATT, CDR2 SNEGSKA (reference sequence). The CDR3 is 14 residues long. With 2 bases clipped from V and 1 base from J, the junction kept 0 bases outside the gene matches. CDR3 in amino acids: CSARLAGGSYEQYF. Here the CDR3 DNA reads TGCAGTGCTAGACTAGCGGGAGGGTCCTACGAGCAGTACTTC.

This chain connects TRBV5-1 to TRBJ2-5; D is ambiguous. Trimming removed 3 bases from V and 1 base from J, with 7 bases in between. The CDR3 consists of 13 residues. CDR1 and CDR2 (germline): SGHRS, YFSETQ. In nucleotides, the CDR3 is TGCGCCAGCAGCTGGGTCACCCAAGAGACCCAGTACTTC. Translation gives CASSWVTQETQYF. Full variable domain (remainder filled in from reference TRBV5-1 and TRBJ2-5): KAGVTQTPRYLIKTRGQQVTLSCSPISGHRSVSWYQQTPGQGLQFLFEYFSETQRNKGNFPGRFSGRQFSNSRSEMNVSTLELGDSALYLCASSWVTQETQYFGPGTRLLVL.

Many counts were recorded for this clonotype. The DNA of the CDR3 is TGTGCCAGCAAGCCCCAGGGCAGGGGGAACACTGAAGCTTTCTTT. Its translation: CASKPQGRGNTEAFF. The chain carries TRBV2 and TRBJ1-1; a possible D gene is TRBD1 (6 bases). The V and J ends lost 7 bases and 1 base respectively, with 16 bases between them. The CDR3 consists of 15 residues. The germline CDR1 and CDR2 sequences are SNHLY and FYNNEI.

On this clonotype: Just one base apart from a much larger clone, this may be a read error. V gene TRBV29-1 combines with J gene TRBJ2-1; 8 bases match TRBD2. Germline V lookup: CDR1 SQVTM, CDR2 ANQGSEA. The CDR3 runs to 14 residues. The CDR3 nucleotides are TGCAGCGCTACCCCAGCGGGGGATCCCAATGAGCACTTCTTC. Protein: CSATPAGDPNEHFF.

The rearrangement joins TRBV5-5 to TRBJ2-1, with 9 bases identical to TRBD2. The V gene end was trimmed by 6 bases and the J gene end by 10 bases; junction bases not matched to a gene: 20. The CDR3 has 17 amino acids. Germline-derived CDR1 and CDR2 are SGHKS and YYEKEE (reference sequence). CDR3 DNA: TGTGCCAGCACCAAAGACCCCGGGCTAGCGGGGATAGGAGAGCAGTTCTTC. This translates into CASTKDPGLAGIGEQFF. The full variable domain, completed using reference TRBV5-5 and TRBJ2-1, is DAGVTQSPTHLIKTRGQQVTLRCSPISGHKSVSWYQQVLGQGPQFIFQYYEKEERGRGNFPDRFSARQFPNYSSELNVNALLLGDSALYLCASTKDPGLAGIGEQFFGPGTRLTVL.

The sample holds a few counts of this clonotype. The chain links TRBV12-3 or TRBV12-4 to TRBJ1-3; tentative D call: TRBD1 (5 bases). V dropped 4 bases and J dropped 3 bases, with 16 bases sitting between them. This CDR3 region has 16 residues. CDR3 sequence reads: CASSSRQLHGGNTIYF. Written as DNA, the CDR3 is TGTGCCAGCAGTTCGAGACAGTTACACGGTGGAAACACCATATATTTT.

The table lists this clonotype with a few counts. Here the CDR3 reads CASSRVAGGHNEQFF. The CDR3 DNA is TGTGCCAGCAGTCGAGTAGCGGGAGGGCACAATGAGCAGTTCTTC. The rearrangement links TRBV3-1 to TRBJ2-1; TRBD2 matches at 11 bases. This CDR3 region has 15 residues. V was clipped by 6 bases and J by 5 bases; unmatched bases: 6. CDR1 is LGHDT and CDR2 is YNNKEL in the germline V gene (reference sequence).